Below, 4 T cell receptor beta chains from the same sample are listed, as sequenced in a study of beta chain features in type 1 diabetes. Overall study results and limits: Shorter TCRB CDR3s, moderately but significantly so, were found in Type 1 diabetes patients in all four CD4+ subsets.

No antigen has been identified for these receptors. Expressed TCRB transcripts were sequenced because the entire RNA isolate underwent reverse transcription. Only in-frame clones appear in the TCRdb table, and some are missing; sequencing was by immunoSEQ multiplex PCR. The sample consists of roughly 160,000 clones, 8% to 9.5% of them appearing once. The sample consisted of central memory CD4+ T cells from blood. The source is a woman between 18 and 29 years old with type 1 diabetes.

V usage is TRBV7-2 and J usage is TRBJ2-5; 7 bases align to TRBD2. The J segment lost 4 bases and the V segment lost 5 bases, leaving 10 bases of the junction unmatched. This CDR3 spans 15 amino acids. Per the germline V gene, CDR1 is SGHTA and CDR2 is FQGNSA. CDR3 nucleotides: TGTGCCAGCAGCCCGCTGGGGGGGACCGGAGAGACCCAGTACTTC. This codes for CASSPLGGTGETQYF.

The V and J genes are TRBV9 and TRBJ1-2; D uncertain. The CDR3 loop spans 13 amino acids. V lost 0 bases and J lost 4, with 7 bases in between. The germline CDR1 and CDR2 sequences are SGDLS and YYNGEE. The CDR3 region has the DNA TGTGCCAGCAGCGTAGGCAACTTCTATGGCTACACCTTC. This sequence encodes CASSVGNFYGYTF.

There are many counts of this clone. The chain employs TRBV7-6 and TRBJ1-1; 8 bases align to TRBD1. Germline assignment: CDR1 SGHVS and CDR2 FNYEAQ. The ends lost 0 bases at V and 8 bases at J; junction bases unmatched: 14. The CDR3 is made up of 17 amino acids. The CDR3 sequence: CASSLAVGQVTQREAFF. CDR3 DNA sequence: TGTGCCAGCAGCTTAGCGGTGGGACAGGTAACCCAGCGCGAAGCTTTCTTT.

This clone was observed a few times. The rearrangement links TRBV6-6 to TRBJ1-1; 11 bases are a match to TRBD1. Germline CDR1 is MNHNY and CDR2 is SVGAGI (reference sequence). CDR3 size: 14 residues. Trimming took 2 bases from V and 6 from J; bases not matched to a gene: 2. CDR3 loop: CASSYGTGGAEAFF. In nucleotides, the CDR3 is TGTGCCAGCAGTTACGGGACAGGGGGGGCTGAAGCTTTCTTT.